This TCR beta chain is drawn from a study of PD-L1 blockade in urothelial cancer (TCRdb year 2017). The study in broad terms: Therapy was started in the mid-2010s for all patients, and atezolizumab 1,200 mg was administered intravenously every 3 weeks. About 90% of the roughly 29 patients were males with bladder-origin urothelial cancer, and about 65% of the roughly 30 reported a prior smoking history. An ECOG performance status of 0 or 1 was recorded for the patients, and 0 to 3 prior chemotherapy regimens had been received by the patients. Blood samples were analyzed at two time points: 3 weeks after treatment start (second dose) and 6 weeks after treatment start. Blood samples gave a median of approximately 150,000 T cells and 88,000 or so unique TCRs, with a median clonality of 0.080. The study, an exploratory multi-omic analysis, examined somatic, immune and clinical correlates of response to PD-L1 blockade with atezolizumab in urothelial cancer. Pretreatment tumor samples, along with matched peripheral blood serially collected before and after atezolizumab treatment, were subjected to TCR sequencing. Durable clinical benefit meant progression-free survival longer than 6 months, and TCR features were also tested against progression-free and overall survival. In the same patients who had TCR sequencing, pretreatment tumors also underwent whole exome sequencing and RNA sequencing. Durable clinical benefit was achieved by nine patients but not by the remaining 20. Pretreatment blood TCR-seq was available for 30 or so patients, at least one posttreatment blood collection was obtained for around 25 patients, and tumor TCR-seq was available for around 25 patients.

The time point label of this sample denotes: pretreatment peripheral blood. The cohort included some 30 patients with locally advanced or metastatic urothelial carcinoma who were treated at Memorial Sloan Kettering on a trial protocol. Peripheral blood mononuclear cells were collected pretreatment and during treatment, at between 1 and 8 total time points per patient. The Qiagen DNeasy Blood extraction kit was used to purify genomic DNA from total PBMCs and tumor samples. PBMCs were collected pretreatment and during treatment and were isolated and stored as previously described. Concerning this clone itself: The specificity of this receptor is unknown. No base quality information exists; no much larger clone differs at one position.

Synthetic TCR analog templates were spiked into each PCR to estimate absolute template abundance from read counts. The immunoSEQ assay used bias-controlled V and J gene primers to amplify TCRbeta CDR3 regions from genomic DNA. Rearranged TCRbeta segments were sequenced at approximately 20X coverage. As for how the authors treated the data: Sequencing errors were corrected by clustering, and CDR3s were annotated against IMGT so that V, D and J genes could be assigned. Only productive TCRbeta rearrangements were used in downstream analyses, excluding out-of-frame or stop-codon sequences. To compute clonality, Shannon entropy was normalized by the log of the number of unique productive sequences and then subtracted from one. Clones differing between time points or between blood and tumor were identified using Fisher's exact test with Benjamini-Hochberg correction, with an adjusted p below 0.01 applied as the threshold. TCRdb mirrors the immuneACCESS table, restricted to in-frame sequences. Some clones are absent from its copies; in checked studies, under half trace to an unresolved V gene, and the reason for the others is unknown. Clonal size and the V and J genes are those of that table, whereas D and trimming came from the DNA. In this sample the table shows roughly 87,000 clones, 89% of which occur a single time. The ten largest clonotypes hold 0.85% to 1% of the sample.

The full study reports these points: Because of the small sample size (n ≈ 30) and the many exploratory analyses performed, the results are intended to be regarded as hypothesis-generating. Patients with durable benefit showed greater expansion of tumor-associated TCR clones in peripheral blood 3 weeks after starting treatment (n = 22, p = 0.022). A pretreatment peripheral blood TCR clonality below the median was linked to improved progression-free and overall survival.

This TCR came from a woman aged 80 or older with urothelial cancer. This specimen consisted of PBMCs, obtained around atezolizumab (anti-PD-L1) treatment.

The sequenced DNA: TGTGCCAGCAGCTTAGACAGTAACACCGGGGAGCTGTTTTTT. This yields the protein CASSLDSNTGELFF. Recombination linked TRBV11-2 to TRBJ2-2; the D gene identity is not certain. CDR1 and CDR2 were assigned from the germline V gene as SGHAT and FQNNGV. V is clipped by 0 bases and J by 2 bases, and the sequence between their germline boundaries is 4 bases long. The CDR3 contains 14 residues, cysteine and phenylalanine counted. Kept here is only the CDR3 DNA, which spans 42 bases and is read in frame from base 1.